The rows below give T cell receptor beta chains drawn from one sample of a study of chemoradiotherapy in HPV16-positive cancers. Using immunoSEQ multiplex PCR, the repertoire was profiled, and TCRdb retains in-frame clones only, with some absent. This table holds about 21,000 clones, about 90% found once. The source was blood, collected from a patient who underwent chemoradiotherapy. The receptors stem from a human donor with HPV-associated anogenital cancer. The CDR3 runs from the conserved cysteine through the conserved F or W. D genes are given only for firm matches. A clone size is listed for some rows: how often the clone was seen (once, few, many), or a class if it is expanded.

j_call,d_call,cdr3_length,clone_size,v_call,cdr3_aa,cdr3_nt
TRBJ2-1,TRBD2,15,.,TRBV6-1,CASTPLAGSYNEQFF,TGTGCCAGCACCCCACTAGCGGGCTCCTACAATGAGCAGTTCTTC
TRBJ2-1,TRBD1,16,.,TRBV9,CASSGPGQGVYNEQFF,TGTGCCAGCAGCGGACCGGGACAGGGGGTTTACAATGAGCAGTTCTTC
TRBJ1-2,.,14,.,TRBV7-9,CASSLDWGSGGYTF,TGTGCCAGCAGCTTAGATTGGGGGTCAGGTGGCTACACCTTC
TRBJ1-1,.,13,.,TRBV2,CASSSTRNTEAFF,TGTGCCAGCAGTAGTACAAGGAACACTGAAGCTTTCTTT
TRBJ1-1,.,15,.,TRBV5-1,CASSLVGRLNTEAFF,TGCGCCAGCAGCTTGGTGGGGAGATTGAACACTGAAGCTTTCTTT
TRBJ1-1,TRBD1,14,.,TRBV30,CAWSENRGNTEAFF,TGTGCCTGGAGTGAAAACAGGGGGAATACGGAAGCTTTCTTT
TRBJ2-1,TRBD2,14,.,TRBV14,CASSLGTSGNEQFF,TGTGCCAGCAGCCTAGGGACTAGCGGGAATGAGCAGTTCTTC
TRBJ1-3,.,14,few,TRBV18,CASSPGSSGNTIYF,TGTGCCAGCTCACCAGGGAGCTCTGGAAACACCATATATTTT
TRBJ1-1,.,15,.,TRBV19,CASSSGREVRSEAFF,TGTGCCAGTAGTAGCGGCAGGGAGGTGCGGAGTGAAGCTTTCTTT
TRBJ2-7,.,13,few,TRBV2,CASIPSDSYEQYF,TGTGCCAGCATCCCCAGCGACAGCTACGAGCAGTACTTC
TRBJ2-2,TRBD1,16,.,TRBV19,CASSPRDRGRTGELFF,TGTGCCAGTAGCCCCCGGGACAGGGGTCGCACCGGGGAGCTGTTTTTT
TRBJ2-7,TRBD1,15,once,TRBV11-1,CASSLQGALAYEQYF,TGTGCCAGCAGCTTACAGGGGGCCTTAGCCTACGAGCAGTACTTC
TRBJ2-4,.,14,.,TRBV7-2,CASSLGEGRNIQYF,TGTGCCAGCAGCTTAGGGGAAGGCAGAAACATTCAGTACTTC
TRBJ2-7,.,13,once,TRBV6-5,CASKRPSSYEQYF,TGTGCCAGCAAAAGGCCGAGCTCCTACGAGCAGTACTTC
TRBJ2-7,TRBD2,14,.,TRBV30,CAWSLRGGPDEQYF,TGTGCCTGGAGTCTCCGGGGGGGCCCCGACGAGCAGTACTTC
TRBJ1-4,.,16,once,TRBV7-9,CASSKFPGQRNEKLFF,TGTGCCAGCAGCAAATTTCCGGGACAACGTAATGAAAAACTGTTTTTT
TRBJ2-2,.,18,.,TRBV9,CASSPRGTFSRPTGELFF,TGTGCCAGCAGCCCCCGAGGGACTTTTTCGAGACCGACCGGGGAGCTGTTTTTT